This is a list of T cell receptor beta chains from one sample in a study of T cell repertoires in cytomegalovirus infection. TCRdb itself ran the reads through MiXCR, one entry per CDR3 protein. The sample has just under 550,000 distinct CDR3 sequences; approximately 26% are singletons. Sequenced material: PBMCs. The receptor set was obtained from a human donor in good health (CMV status not recorded). Some clones in this sample may be carry-over from other donors' samples. The CDR3 runs from the conserved cysteine through the conserved F or W. A D gene is named only where the DNA matches it firmly. The size field is filled for only some rows; it gives once, few, many or a size class.

V gene	clone size	D gene	J gene	CDR3 protein	CDR3 DNA
TRBV7-9	once	TRBD2	TRBJ2-1	CASSLGTRSDEQFF	TGTGCCAGCAGCTTAGGGACTAGGAGCGATGAGCAGTTCTTC
TRBV7-2	-	-	TRBJ1-3	CASSSYLGNTIYF	TGTGCCAGCAGCTCGTATCTAGGAAACACCATATATTTT
TRBV10-3	-	-	TRBJ1-1	CAISGVRETEAFF	TGTGCCATCAGTGGAGTCAGGGAGACTGAAGCTTTCTTT
TRBV20-1	-	-	TRBJ1-1	CSVTHNMNTEAFF	TGCAGTGTGACACACAACATGAACACTGAAGCTTTCTTT
TRBV19	-	-	TRBJ2-1	CASSTPLAESSYNEQFF	TGTGCCAGTAGTACCCCGCTTGCGGAAAGCTCCTACAATGAGCAGTTCTTC
TRBV28	-	-	TRBJ2-1	CASKPGSTSNEQFF	TGTGCCAGCAAACCAGGGTCGACCTCCAATGAGCAGTTCTTC
TRBV2	few	-	TRBJ1-2	CATSGGGVYGYTF	TGTGCCACCTCTGGCGGGGGGGTCTATGGCTACACCTTC
TRBV27	-	-	TRBJ2-5	CASSFGGGGIGTQYF	TGTGCCAGCAGCTTCGGAGGAGGGGGCATTGGGACCCAGTACTTC
TRBV7-2	many	-	TRBJ2-4	CASTQSPQLGNIQYF	TGTGCCAGCACCCAGAGCCCGCAATTAGGGAACATTCAGTACTTC
TRBV7-9	-	TRBD1	TRBJ2-5	CASIRGPEETQYF	TGTGCCAGCATTAGGGGGCCGGAAGAGACCCAGTACTTC
TRBV4-3	-	-	TRBJ1-1	CASSQDYGTMNTEAFF	TGCGCCAGCAGCCAAGATTACGGCACCATGAACACTGAAGCTTTCTTT
TRBV12-3/TRBV12-4	-	TRBD1	TRBJ1-2	CASRPDRGPQANYGYTF	TGTGCCAGCAGACCGGACAGGGGCCCCCAAGCTAACTATGGCTACACCTTC
TRBV5-8	few	-	TRBJ2-2	CASSLRSDNTGELFF	TGTGCCAGCAGCTTACGTAGTGATAACACCGGGGAGCTGTTTTTT
TRBV11-2	-	-	TRBJ2-5	CASSSPRLDTQETQYF	TGTGCCAGCAGCTCCCCACGGTTGGACACCCAAGAGACCCAGTACTTC
TRBV29-1	many	-	TRBJ2-3	CSESDGTDTQYF	TGCAGCGAATCGGACGGCACAGATACGCAGTATTTT
TRBV10-3	-	-	TRBJ1-6	CAISERQSSYNSPLHF	TGTGCCATCAGTGAGAGACAGAGCTCCTATAATTCACCCCTCCACTTT
TRBV6-2/TRBV6-3	many	-	TRBJ1-2	CASSRTTQGSTYTF	TGTGCCAGCAGTCGTACGACACAGGGTTCCACCTACACCTTC
TRBV4-1	-	-	TRBJ2-7	CASSHGLDSHYEQYF	TGCGCCAGCAGCCATGGTTTAGACAGCCACTACGAGCAGTACTTC
TRBV12-3/TRBV12-4	few	-	TRBJ1-5	CASRGEGLQPQHF	TGTGCCAGCAGGGGAGAGGGTTTGCAGCCCCAGCATTTT
TRBV12-3/TRBV12-4	-	-	TRBJ1-4	CASSFSRGSKKLFF	TGTGCCAGCAGTTTCTCCAGGGGATCGAAAAAACTGTTTTTT
TRBV28	-	-	TRBJ2-1	CAILGVTGNEQFF	TGTGCCATCCTCGGGGTCACAGGCAATGAGCAGTTCTTC
TRBV7-3	-	-	TRBJ1-1	CASSFDGMNTEAFF	TGTGCCAGCAGCTTTGACGGTATGAACACTGAAGCTTTCTTT
TRBV7-2	-	-	TRBJ2-1	CASSFSWLATFSYNEQFF	TGTGCCAGCAGCTTTTCCTGGCTAGCGACCTTCTCCTACAATGAGCAGTTCTTC
TRBV7-9	few	-	TRBJ1-1	CASKGQIPNTEAFF	TGTGCCAGCAAAGGACAGATCCCGAACACTGAAGCTTTCTTT
TRBV28	-	-	TRBJ1-2	CASSPDSLLGYTF	TGTGCCAGCAGTCCCGACAGTTTACTTGGCTACACCTTC
TRBV7-8	-	-	TRBJ1-2	CASSFGQMTYGYTF	TGTGCCAGCAGCTTCGGACAGATGACCTATGGCTACACCTTC
TRBV27	once	-	TRBJ2-6	CASSLSGGSSGANVLTF	TGTGCCAGCAGTTTATCGGGGGGCAGCTCTGGGGCCAACGTCCTGACTTTC
TRBV12-3/TRBV12-4	-	-	TRBJ2-1	CASGMLMVASFDEQFF	TGTGCCAGCGGGATGCTGATGGTAGCGAGCTTCGATGAGCAGTTCTTC
TRBV2	-	-	TRBJ2-3	CASSASRYTDTQYF	TGTGCCAGCAGTGCTTCTAGATACACAGATACGCAGTATTTT
TRBV10-3	-	TRBD1	TRBJ1-1	CAISSGTGALNTEAFF	TGTGCCATCAGCAGCGGGACAGGGGCCCTGAACACTGAAGCTTTCTTT
TRBV5-6	-	-	TRBJ2-1	CASSFTDASYNEQFF	TGTGCCAGCAGCTTCACGGACGCCAGCTACAATGAGCAGTTCTTC
TRBV28	-	-	TRBJ2-1	CASSLFTTSSYNEQFF	TGTGCCAGCAGTTTATTTACGACCAGCTCCTACAATGAGCAGTTCTTC